Following are 30 T cell receptor beta chains from one sample sequenced in a study of T cell responses to AZD1222 COVID-19 vaccine. Measured with immunoSEQ multiplex PCR; TCRdb has only the in-frame clones, and not every one. The table has 55,000 to 75,000 clones, approximately 80% seen once. The sequenced sample was peripheral blood, obtained on day 0 of AZD1222 vaccination. Every receptor here comes from an adult in good health.

The V call is TRBV28, the J call TRBJ2-7; D uncertain. Germline V CDR1 and CDR2: MDHEN, SYDVKM. The ends were cut back, 5 bases at V and 10 bases at J, with 15 bases in the middle. The CDR3 loop spans 12 amino acids. The CDR3 DNA reads TGTGCCAGCAGTGTAATGTCCGGAATCCAGTACTTC. Residues: CASSVMSGIQYF. Full variable domain (outside the CDR3, taken from reference TRBV28 and TRBJ2-7): DVKVTQSSRYLVKRTGEKVFLECVQDMDHENMFWYRQDPGLGLRLIYFSYDVKMKEKGDIPEGYSVSREKKERFSLILESASTNQTSMYLCASSVMSGIQYFGPGTRLTVT.

This rearrangement joins TRBV7-2 to TRBJ2-1; TRBD2 might be the D (5 bases). V was cut by 0 bases and J by 8 bases, with 11 bases left in between. The CDR3 has 14 residues. Germline CDR1 and CDR2: SGHTA and FQGNSA. The chain's CDR3 is CASSLAIGGHEQFF. In nucleotides, the CDR3 is TGTGCCAGCAGCTTAGCGATTGGAGGTCATGAGCAGTTCTTC.

CDR3 loop: CAWSVLGGAEAFF. The CDR3 DNA reads TGTGCCTGGAGTGTACTTGGAGGGGCTGAAGCTTTCTTT. The chain carries TRBV30 and TRBJ1-1; tentative D call: TRBD1 (5 bases). CDR1 and CDR2 (germline): GTSNPN, SVGIG (reference sequence). The CDR3 runs 13 residues. V dropped 0 bases and J dropped 6 bases, with 11 bases sitting between them.

J is TRBJ1-1 and V is TRBV5-6, with a possible D match to TRBD1 (6 bases). The CDR3 is made up of 16 amino acids. The V end lost 0 bases, the J end lost 6 bases, and 18 bases lay between the germline ends. CDR1 and CDR2 (germline): SGHDT, YYEEEE. The CDR3 region has the DNA TGTGCCAGCAGCTTGGAGACGGGGGCGCCTCGGGCTGAAGCTTTCTTT. Translating it yields CASSLETGAPRAEAFF.

The rearrangement uses TRBV19 and TRBJ2-2; maybe TRBD2 (6 bases). CDR3 length equals 17 residues. Trimming removed 0 bases at V and 5 bases at J, with 16 bases between. Germline V CDR1 and CDR2: LNHDA, SQIVND (reference sequence). CDR3: CASSIDLGGARTGELFF. In DNA form, the CDR3 reads TGTGCCAGTAGTATAGATCTGGGCGGGGCACGAACCGGGGAGCTGTTTTTT. The variable domain in full, completed from reference TRBV19 and TRBJ2-2, reads DGGITQSPKYLFRKEGQNVTLSCEQNLNHDAMYWYRQDPGQGLRLIYYSQIVNDFQKGDIAEGYSVSREKKESFPLTVTSAQKNPTAFYLCASSIDLGGARTGELFFGEGSRLTVL.

The table lists this clone with a few counts. The chain recombines TRBV6-2 or TRBV6-3 with TRBJ1-5; D uncertain. The CDR3 loop spans 13 amino acids. Germline values: CDR1 MNHEY, CDR2 SVGEGT. Trimming took off 6 bases at V and 1 base at J, with 7 bases between the two ends. CDR3 sequence (DNA): TGTGCCAGCAGCCTCACCAGCAATCAGCCCCAGCATTTT. Translating it yields CASSLTSNQPQHF.

This rearrangement joins TRBV7-9 to TRBJ1-3; 7 bases line up with TRBD1. The CDR3 runs to 16 residues. The trim removed 1 base at V and 0 bases at J, leaving 3 bases unmatched. Germline-derived CDR1 and CDR2 are SEHNR and FQNEAQ (reference sequence). The DNA for the CDR3 is TGTGCCAGCAGCTTAGAGGGGGCAGCCTCTGGAAACACCATATATTTT. Translated: CASSLEGAASGNTIYF.

This clone was counted once. The gene calls are TRBV5-6 and TRBJ2-3; 10 bases are a match to TRBD2. The CDR3 is made up of 15 amino acids. The germline gives CDR1 SGHDT, CDR2 YYEEEE. The J segment lost 6 bases and the V segment lost 4 bases, leaving 8 bases of the junction unmatched. Written as DNA, the CDR3 is TGTGCCAGCAGCCCAAGCGGGGGGGCTAGGGATACGCAGTATTTT. Encoded protein: CASSPSGGARDTQYF.

The chain employs TRBV10-3 and TRBJ1-2; TRBD1 is a possible D gene (6 bases). This CDR3 is built from 14 residues. The germline V gene encodes CDR1 ENHRY and CDR2 SYGVKD. Trimming removed 5 bases at V and 8 bases at J, with 18 bases between. In DNA, the CDR3 is TGTGCCATCAGTTCTGGAACAGGGAGTAGCGGCTACACCTTC. Its translation is CAISSGTGSSGYTF.

This chain connects TRBV7-2 to TRBJ2-5, with D perhaps TRBD1 (6 bases). V dropped 2 bases and J dropped 0 bases, with 7 bases sitting between them. CDR3 length equals 14 residues. The germline V gene encodes CDR1 SGHTA and CDR2 FQGNSA. The CDR3 spells CASSLHRDQETQYF. The CDR3 nucleotides are TGTGCCAGCAGCTTACACAGGGACCAAGAGACCCAGTACTTC.

CDR3 residues: CASSEGRWNTEAFF. Written as DNA, the CDR3 is TGTGCCAGTAGTGAGGGACGGTGGAACACTGAAGCTTTCTTT. This chain connects TRBV19 to TRBJ1-1; D is possibly TRBD1 (5 bases). Trimming pared 5 bases from V and 1 base from J, leaving 11 bases between. The CDR3 length is 14 residues. CDR1 is LNHDA, CDR2 SQIVND, per germline (reference sequence). Looking up the rest from reference TRBV19 and TRBJ1-1 gives the full variable domain: DGGITQSPKYLFRKEGQNVTLSCEQNLNHDAMYWYRQDPGQGLRLIYYSQIVNDFQKGDIAEGYSVSREKKESFPLTVTSAQKNPTAFYLCASSEGRWNTEAFFGQGTRLTVV.

The rearrangement uses TRBV11-2 and TRBJ2-5, with TRBD2 identical over 11 bases. This CDR3 is 16 amino acids long. V shed 2 bases and J 5 bases; nucleotides not matched to a gene: 7. Looked up from germline, CDR1 is SGHAT and CDR2 is FQNNGV. CDR3 sequence: CASSLNLAGGRETQYF. The CDR3 nucleotides read TGTGCCAGCAGCTTAAACCTAGCGGGGGGCCGGGAGACCCAGTACTTC.

The chain links TRBV5-1 to TRBJ1-2; D unclear. Germline loops: CDR1 SGHRS, CDR2 YFSETQ. Trimming took 4 bases from V and 0 from J, leaving 19 bases between them. The CDR3 covers 17 residues. CDR3 DNA sequence: TGCGCCAGCAGCCCCCGGACCGCTTCCTCTACTAACTATGGCTACACCTTC. The encoded protein is CASSPRTASSTNYGYTF.

The chain has TRBV2 and TRBJ1-5; TRBD1 aligns across 7 bases. The V gene's germline CDR1 is SNHLY and CDR2 FYNNEI. The ends lost 6 bases at V and 8 bases at J; junction bases unmatched: 16. The CDR3 totals 16 residues. CDR3 amino acids: CASRTLSGGGQKPQHF. The CDR3 DNA reads TGTGCCAGCAGGACCCTCTCCGGGGGGGGACAGAAGCCCCAGCATTTT.

The chain uses TRBV5-4 and TRBJ1-5, with D maybe TRBD1 (6 bases). The germline V gene has CDR1 SGHNT and CDR2 YYREEE (reference sequence). V shed 3 bases and J shed 3 bases, with 10 bases lying between them. The CDR3 contains 14 residues. The CDR3 here is CASSSGQYNQPQHF. In DNA, the CDR3 is TGTGCCAGCAGCTCCGGACAGTACAATCAGCCCCAGCATTTT.

This chain links TRBV20-1 with TRBJ1-1; D remains unclear. Trimming left V 5 bases short and J 6 bases short, with 4 bases between. The CDR3 loop spans 9 amino acids. Germline values: CDR1 DFQATT, CDR2 SNEGSKA (reference sequence). For the CDR3, the DNA is TGCAGTGCTTTTCCTGAAGCTTTCTTT. Translation gives CSAFPEAFF.

The chain links TRBV5-1 to TRBJ1-4, with no clear D. The CDR3 contains 17 residues. V shed 0 bases and J shed 3 bases, with 15 bases lying between them. Germline values: CDR1 SGHRS, CDR2 YFSETQ. This CDR3 is CASSLGGSRWSNEKLFF. The CDR3 DNA is TGCGCCAGCAGCTTGGGCGGTTCTAGGTGGTCTAATGAAAAACTGTTTTTT.

The chain couples TRBV7-9 to TRBJ1-2; the D gene is possibly TRBD1 (6 bases). From germline, CDR1 is SEHNR and CDR2 FQNEAQ (reference sequence). This CDR3 region has 12 residues. V lost 2 bases to trimming and J lost 9 bases, with 10 bases between them. The CDR3: CASSLMDSRYTF. In DNA form, the CDR3 reads TGTGCCAGCAGCTTAATGGACAGTCGCTACACCTTC.

V and J are TRBV9 and TRBJ2-5, with no clear D. CDR1 and CDR2 from the germline V gene are SGDLS and YYNGEE. The CDR3 has 13 amino acids. V lost 2 bases to trimming and J lost 2 bases, with 7 bases between them. CDR3: CASSVAGQETQYF. The CDR3 nucleotides read TGTGCCAGCAGCGTGGCCGGTCAAGAGACCCAGTACTTC.

The chain has TRBV7-2 and TRBJ2-2; weak D call: TRBD1 (5 bases). The CDR3 contains 16 residues. V lost 3 bases, J lost 7 bases, and 18 bases lay in between. The germline V gene encodes CDR1 SGHTA and CDR2 FQGNSA. The CDR3 loop is CASSFTREVLGGELFF. In DNA form, the CDR3 reads TGTGCCAGCAGCTTTACCAGGGAAGTTTTAGGCGGGGAGCTGTTTTTT.

The rearrangement links TRBV9 to TRBJ2-2, with 7 nucleotides matching TRBD2. This CDR3 is built from 16 residues. After removal of 0 bases from V and 3 bases from J, the junction contained 5 bases not matched to a gene. Germline V gene lookup returns CDR1 SGDLS and CDR2 YYNGEE. The chain's CDR3 is CASSVEGGRDTGELFF. For the CDR3, the DNA is TGTGCCAGCAGCGTAGAGGGAGGGAGAGACACCGGGGAGCTGTTTTTT.

The rearrangement links TRBV4-3 to TRBJ1-1; D call uncertain. The CDR3 contains 14 residues. Germline lookup yields CDR1 LGHNA and CDR2 YSLEER. V was trimmed by 0 bases and J by 5 bases, leaving 10 bases between them. This CDR3 is CASSQEGWGTEAFF. The DNA of the CDR3 is TGCGCCAGCAGCCAAGAAGGATGGGGAACTGAAGCTTTCTTT.

This clone appeared once. This chain links TRBV3-1 (or the pseudogene TRBV3-2) with TRBJ2-3; D not resolved. In germline, CDR1 is LGHDT, CDR2 YNNKEL (reference sequence). The CDR3 contains 12 residues. Trimming cost V 0 bases and J 5 bases, with 3 bases left between them. CDR3 in amino acids: CASSQEGDTQYF. As DNA, the CDR3 is TGTGCCAGCAGCCAAGAAGGAGATACGCAGTATTTT.

V gene TRBV14 combines with J gene TRBJ1-6, with no clear D. V was shortened by 1 base and J by 10 bases, with 8 bases between the two germline ends. The CDR3 has 13 residues. Germline V lookup: CDR1 SGHDN, CDR2 FVKESK. The CDR3 is CASSQGRMSPLHF. CDR3 DNA sequence: TGTGCCAGCAGCCAAGGAAGGATGTCACCCCTCCACTTT.

A single count supports this clone. J is TRBJ2-5 and V is TRBV18; D gene unclear. In germline, CDR1 is KGHSH, CDR2 LQKENI. V was pared by 2 bases and J by 5 bases, with 9 bases between. The CDR3 runs 13 residues. This chain's CDR3 is CASSPGLRETQYF. The CDR3 DNA sequence: TGTGCCAGCTCACCAGGGTTGCGGGAGACCCAGTACTTC.

This sequence joins TRBV7-6 and TRBJ2-1, with 10 bases that match TRBD2. CDR3 length: 16 amino acids. J gave up 4 bases and V 2 bases, and 5 bases lay outside the gene matches. Germline loops: CDR1 SGHVS, CDR2 FNYEAQ. CDR3 residues: CASSLTSSGGYNEQFF. CDR3 DNA: TGTGCCAGCAGCTTAACTTCTAGCGGGGGATACAATGAGCAGTTCTTC.

Ten or more counts support this clone. The chain uses TRBV6-5 and TRBJ2-1; 12 bases map to TRBD2. The junction had 7 bases not matched to a gene; V was cut back by 5 bases and J by 8 bases. Looked up from germline, CDR1 is MNHEY and CDR2 is SVGAGI. The CDR3 loop spans 15 amino acids. The CDR3 DNA sequence: TGTGCCAGCAGTCTAGCGGGGGGGAATTCTGATGAGCAGTTCTTC. Residues: CASSLAGGNSDEQFF.

V usage is TRBV11-2 and J usage is TRBJ1-2; no reliable D call. The CDR3 loop spans 13 amino acids. Trimming took 1 base from V and 13 from J, leaving 16 bases between them. CDR1 SGHAT and CDR2 FQNNGV come from the germline V gene. The CDR3 spells CASSLVLSSPITF. CDR3 DNA: TGTGCCAGCAGCTTAGTTTTGTCATCGCCCATCACCTTC.

This chain connects TRBV5-4 to TRBJ2-1, with D possibly being TRBD2 (6 bases). The CDR3 sequence is 14 residues long. Germline lookup yields CDR1 SGHNT and CDR2 YYREEE (reference sequence). V was cut by 9 bases and J by 9 bases, with 22 bases left in between. CDR3: CATNPGGALREQFF. The CDR3 DNA sequence: TGTGCCACCAACCCTGGCGGGGCGCTTCGTGAGCAGTTCTTC.

V is TRBV10-3 and J is TRBJ2-2; 7 nucleotides match TRBD2. Per the germline V gene, CDR1 is ENHRY and CDR2 is SYGVKD. CDR3 length equals 16 residues. After removal of 2 bases from V and 0 bases from J, the junction contained 3 bases not matched to a gene. In nucleotides, the CDR3 is TGTGCCATCAGTGAGGCGAGCGGGACGAACACCGGGGAGCTGTTTTTT. Residues: CAISEASGTNTGELFF.